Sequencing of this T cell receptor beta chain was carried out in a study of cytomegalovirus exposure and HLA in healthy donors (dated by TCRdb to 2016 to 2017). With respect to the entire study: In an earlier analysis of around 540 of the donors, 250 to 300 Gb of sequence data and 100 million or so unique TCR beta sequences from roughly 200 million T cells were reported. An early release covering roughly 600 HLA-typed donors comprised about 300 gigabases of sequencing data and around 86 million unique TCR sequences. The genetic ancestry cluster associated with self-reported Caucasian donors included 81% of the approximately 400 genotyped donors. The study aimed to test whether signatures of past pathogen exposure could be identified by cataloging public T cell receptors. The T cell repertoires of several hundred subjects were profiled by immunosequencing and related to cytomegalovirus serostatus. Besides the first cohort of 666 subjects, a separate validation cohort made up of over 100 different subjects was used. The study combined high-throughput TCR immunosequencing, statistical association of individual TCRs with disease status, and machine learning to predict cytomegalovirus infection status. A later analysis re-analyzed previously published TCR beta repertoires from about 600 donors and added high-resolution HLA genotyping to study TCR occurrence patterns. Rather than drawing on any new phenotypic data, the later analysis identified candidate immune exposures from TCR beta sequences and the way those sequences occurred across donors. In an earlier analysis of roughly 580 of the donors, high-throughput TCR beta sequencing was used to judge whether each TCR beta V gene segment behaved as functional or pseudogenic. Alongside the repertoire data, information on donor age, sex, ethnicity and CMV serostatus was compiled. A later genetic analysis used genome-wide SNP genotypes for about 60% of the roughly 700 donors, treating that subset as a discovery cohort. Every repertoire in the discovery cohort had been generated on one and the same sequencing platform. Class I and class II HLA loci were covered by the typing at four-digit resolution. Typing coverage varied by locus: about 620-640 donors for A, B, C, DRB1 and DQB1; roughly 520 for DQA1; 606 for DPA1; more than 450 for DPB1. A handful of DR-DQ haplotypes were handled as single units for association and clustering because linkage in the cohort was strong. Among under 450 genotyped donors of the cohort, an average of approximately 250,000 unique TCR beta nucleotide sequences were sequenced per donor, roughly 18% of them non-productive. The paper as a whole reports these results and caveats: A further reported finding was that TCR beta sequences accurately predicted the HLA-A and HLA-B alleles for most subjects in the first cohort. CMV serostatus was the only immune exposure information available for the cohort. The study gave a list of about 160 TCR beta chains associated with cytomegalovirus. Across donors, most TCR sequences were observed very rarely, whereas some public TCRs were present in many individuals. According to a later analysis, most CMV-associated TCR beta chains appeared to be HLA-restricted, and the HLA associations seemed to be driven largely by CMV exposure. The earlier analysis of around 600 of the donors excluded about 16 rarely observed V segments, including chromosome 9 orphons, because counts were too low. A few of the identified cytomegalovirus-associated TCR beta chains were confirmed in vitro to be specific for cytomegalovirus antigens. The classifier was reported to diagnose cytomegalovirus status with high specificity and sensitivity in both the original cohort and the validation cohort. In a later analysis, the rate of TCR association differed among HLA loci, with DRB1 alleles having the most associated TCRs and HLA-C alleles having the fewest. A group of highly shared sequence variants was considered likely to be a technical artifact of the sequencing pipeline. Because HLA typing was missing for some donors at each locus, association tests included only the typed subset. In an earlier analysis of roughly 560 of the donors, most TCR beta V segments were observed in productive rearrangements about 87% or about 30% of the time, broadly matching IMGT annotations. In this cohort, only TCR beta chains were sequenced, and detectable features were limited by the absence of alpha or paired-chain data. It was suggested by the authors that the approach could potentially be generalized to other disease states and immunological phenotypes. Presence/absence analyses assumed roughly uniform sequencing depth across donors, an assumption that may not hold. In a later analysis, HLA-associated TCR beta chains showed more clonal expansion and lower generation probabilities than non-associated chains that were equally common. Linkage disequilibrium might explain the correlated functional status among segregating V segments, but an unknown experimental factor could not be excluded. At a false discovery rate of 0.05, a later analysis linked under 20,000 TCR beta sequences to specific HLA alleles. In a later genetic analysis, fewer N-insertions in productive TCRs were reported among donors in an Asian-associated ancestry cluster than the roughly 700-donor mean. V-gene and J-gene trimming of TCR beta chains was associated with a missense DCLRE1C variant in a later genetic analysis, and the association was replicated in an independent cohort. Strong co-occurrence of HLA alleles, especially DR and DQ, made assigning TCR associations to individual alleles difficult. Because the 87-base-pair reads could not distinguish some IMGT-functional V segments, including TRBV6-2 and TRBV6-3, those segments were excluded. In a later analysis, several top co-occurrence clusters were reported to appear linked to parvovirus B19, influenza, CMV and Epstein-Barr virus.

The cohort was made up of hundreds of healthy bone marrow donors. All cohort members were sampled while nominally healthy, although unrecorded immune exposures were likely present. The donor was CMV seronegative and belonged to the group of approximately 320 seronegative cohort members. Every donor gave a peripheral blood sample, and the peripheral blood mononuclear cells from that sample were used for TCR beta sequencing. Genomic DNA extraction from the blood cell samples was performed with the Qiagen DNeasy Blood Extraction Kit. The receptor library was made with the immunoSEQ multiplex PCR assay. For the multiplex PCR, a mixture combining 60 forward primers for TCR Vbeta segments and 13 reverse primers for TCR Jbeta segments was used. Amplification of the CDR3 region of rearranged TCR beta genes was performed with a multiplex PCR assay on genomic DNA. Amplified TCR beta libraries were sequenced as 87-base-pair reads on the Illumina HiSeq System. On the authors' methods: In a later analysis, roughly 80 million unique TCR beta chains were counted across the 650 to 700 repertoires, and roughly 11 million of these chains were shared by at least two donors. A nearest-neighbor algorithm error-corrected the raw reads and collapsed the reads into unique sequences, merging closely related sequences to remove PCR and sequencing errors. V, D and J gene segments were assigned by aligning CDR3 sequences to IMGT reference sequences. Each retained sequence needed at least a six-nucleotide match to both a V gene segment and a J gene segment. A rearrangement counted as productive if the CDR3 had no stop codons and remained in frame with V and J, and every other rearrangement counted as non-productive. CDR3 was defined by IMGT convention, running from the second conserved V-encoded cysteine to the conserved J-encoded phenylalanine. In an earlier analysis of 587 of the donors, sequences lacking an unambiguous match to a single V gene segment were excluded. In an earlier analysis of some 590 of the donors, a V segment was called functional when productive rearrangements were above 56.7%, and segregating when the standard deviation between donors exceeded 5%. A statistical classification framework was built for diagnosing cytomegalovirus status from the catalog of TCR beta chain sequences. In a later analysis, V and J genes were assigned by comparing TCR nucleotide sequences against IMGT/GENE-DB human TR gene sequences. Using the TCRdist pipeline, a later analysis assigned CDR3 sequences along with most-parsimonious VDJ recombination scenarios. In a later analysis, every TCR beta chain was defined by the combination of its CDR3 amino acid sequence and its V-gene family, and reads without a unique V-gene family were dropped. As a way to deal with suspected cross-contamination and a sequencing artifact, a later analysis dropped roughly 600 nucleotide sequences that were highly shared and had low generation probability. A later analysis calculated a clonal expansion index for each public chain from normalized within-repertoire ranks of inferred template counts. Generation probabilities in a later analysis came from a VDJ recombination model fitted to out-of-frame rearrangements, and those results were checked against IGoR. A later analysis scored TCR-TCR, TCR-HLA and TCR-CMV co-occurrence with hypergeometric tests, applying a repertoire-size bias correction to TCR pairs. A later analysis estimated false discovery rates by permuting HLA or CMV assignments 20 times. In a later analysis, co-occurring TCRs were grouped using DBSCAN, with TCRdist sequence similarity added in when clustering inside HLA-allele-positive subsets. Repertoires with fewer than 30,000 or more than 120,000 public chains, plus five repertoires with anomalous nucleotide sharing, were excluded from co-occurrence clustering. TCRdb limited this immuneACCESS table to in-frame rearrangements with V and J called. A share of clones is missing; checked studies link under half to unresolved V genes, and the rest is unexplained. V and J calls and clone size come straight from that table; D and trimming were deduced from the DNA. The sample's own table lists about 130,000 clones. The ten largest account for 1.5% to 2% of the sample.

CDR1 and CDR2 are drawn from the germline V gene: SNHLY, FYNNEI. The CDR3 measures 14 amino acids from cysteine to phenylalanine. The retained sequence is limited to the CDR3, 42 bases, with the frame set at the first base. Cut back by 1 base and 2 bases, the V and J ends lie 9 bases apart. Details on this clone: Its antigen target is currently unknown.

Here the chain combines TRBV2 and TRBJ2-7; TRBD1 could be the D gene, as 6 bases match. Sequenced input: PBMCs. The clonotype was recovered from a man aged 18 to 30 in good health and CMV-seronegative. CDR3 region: CASSEGRGPYEQYF. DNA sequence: TGTGCCAGCAGTGAAGGCAGGGGACCCTACGAGCAGTACTTC.